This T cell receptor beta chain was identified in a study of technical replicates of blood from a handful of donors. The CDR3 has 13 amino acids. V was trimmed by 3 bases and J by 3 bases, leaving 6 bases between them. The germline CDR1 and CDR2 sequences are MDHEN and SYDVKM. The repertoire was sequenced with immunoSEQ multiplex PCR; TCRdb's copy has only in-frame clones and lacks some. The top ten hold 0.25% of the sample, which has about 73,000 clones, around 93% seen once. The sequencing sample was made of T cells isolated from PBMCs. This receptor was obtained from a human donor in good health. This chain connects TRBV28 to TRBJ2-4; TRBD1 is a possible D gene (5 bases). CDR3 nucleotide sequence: TGTGCCAGCAGTTTGACAGTCAAAAACATTCAGTACTTC. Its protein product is CASSLTVKNIQYF.